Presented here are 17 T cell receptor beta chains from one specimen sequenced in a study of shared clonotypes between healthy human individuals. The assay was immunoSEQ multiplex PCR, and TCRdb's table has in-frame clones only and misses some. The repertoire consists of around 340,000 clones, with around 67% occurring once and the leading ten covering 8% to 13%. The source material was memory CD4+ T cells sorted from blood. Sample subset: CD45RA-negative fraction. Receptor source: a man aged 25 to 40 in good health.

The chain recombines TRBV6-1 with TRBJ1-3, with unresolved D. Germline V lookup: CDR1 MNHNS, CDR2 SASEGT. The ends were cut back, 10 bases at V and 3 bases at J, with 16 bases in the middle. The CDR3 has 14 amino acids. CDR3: CATLRTIGGNTIYF. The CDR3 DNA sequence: TGTGCCACCCTCCGTACAATTGGTGGAAACACCATATATTTT.

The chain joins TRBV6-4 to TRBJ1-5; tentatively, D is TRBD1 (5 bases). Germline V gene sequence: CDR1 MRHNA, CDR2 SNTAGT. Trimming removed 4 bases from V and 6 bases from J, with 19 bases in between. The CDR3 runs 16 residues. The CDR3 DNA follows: TGTGCCAGCAGTGCCCCTGATAGCCCGGGGGGTCAGCCCCAGCATTTT. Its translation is CASSAPDSPGGQPQHF.

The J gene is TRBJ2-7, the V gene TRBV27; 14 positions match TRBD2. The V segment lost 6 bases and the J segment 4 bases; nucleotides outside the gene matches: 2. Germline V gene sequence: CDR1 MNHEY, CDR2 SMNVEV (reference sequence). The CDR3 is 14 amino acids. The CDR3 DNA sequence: TGTGCCAGCAGGAGACTAGCGGGAGGGTACGAGCAGTACTTC. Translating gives CASRRLAGGYEQYF.

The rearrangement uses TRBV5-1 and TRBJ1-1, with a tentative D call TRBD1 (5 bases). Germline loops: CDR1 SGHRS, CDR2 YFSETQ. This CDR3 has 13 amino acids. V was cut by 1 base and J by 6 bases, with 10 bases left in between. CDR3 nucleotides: TGCGCCAGCAGCTTGCAGGGTGAGGCTGAAGCTTTCTTT. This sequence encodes CASSLQGEAEAFF.

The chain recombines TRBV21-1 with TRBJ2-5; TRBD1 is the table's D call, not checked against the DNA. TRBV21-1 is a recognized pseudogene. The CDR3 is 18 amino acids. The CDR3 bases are TGTGCCAGCAGCAAAGAGGTTCAGAGGCAGGGGATCCAAGAGACCCAGTACTTC. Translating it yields CASSKEVQRQGIQETQYF.

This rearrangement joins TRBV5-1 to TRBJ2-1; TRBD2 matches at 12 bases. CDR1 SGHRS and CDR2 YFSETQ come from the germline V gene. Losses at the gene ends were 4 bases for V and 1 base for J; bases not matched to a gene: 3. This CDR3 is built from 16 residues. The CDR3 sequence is CASSRGLAGSYNEQFF. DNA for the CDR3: TGCGCCAGCAGCCGAGGACTAGCGGGGTCCTACAATGAGCAGTTCTTC. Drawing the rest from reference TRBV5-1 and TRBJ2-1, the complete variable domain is KAGVTQTPRYLIKTRGQQVTLSCSPISGHRSVSWYQQTPGQGLQFLFEYFSETQRNKGNFPGRFSGRQFSNSRSEMNVSTLELGDSALYLCASSRGLAGSYNEQFFGPGTRLTVL.

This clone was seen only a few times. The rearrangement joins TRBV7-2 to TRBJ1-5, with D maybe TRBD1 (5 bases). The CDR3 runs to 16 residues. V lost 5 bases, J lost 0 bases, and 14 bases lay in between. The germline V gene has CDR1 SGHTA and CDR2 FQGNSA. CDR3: CASSPSPGLSNQPQHF. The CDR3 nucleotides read TGTGCCAGCAGCCCGAGTCCAGGGCTTAGCAATCAGCCCCAGCATTTT.

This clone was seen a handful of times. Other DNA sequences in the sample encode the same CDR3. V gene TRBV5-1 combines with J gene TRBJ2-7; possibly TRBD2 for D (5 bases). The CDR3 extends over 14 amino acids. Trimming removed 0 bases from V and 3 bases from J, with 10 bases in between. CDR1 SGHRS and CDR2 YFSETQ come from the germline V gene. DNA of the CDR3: TGCGCCAGCAGCTTGGGGACTGGTGGCTACGAGCAGTACTTC. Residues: CASSLGTGGYEQYF.

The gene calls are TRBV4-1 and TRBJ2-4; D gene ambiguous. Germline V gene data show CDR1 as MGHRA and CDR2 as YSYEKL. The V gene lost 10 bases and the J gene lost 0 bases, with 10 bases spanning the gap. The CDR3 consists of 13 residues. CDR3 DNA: TGCGCCACCCAAGGAGTAGCCAAAAACATTCAGTACTTC. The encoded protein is CATQGVAKNIQYF.

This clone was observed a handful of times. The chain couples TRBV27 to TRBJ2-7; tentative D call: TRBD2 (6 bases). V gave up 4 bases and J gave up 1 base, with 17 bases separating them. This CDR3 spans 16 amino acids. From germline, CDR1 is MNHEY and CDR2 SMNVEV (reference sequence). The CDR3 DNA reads TGTGCCAGCAGTTCCCGAGCGGGCTTTGGGTCCTACGAGCAGTACTTC. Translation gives CASSSRAGFGSYEQYF.

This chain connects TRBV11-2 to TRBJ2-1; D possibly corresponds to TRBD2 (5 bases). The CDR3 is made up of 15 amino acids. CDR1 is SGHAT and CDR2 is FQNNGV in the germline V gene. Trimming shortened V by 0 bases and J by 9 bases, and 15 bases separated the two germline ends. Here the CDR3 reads CASSLDQTRNGEQFF. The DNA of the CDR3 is TGTGCCAGCAGCTTAGATCAAACTAGAAATGGTGAGCAGTTCTTC.

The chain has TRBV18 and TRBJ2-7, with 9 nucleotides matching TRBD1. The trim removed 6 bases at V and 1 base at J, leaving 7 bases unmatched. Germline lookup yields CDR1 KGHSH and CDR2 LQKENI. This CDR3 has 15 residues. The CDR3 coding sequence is TGTGCCAGCTCTCAGGGGACAGGGCGGTCCTACGAGCAGTACTTC. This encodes CASSQGTGRSYEQYF.

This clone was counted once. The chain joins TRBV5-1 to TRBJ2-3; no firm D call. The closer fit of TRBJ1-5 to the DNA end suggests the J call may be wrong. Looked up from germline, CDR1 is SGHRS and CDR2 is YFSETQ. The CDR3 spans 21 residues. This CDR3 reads CASSWMLGGSGYPTSTDTQHF. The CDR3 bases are TGCGCCAGCAGCTGGATGCTAGGCGGTAGCGGGTACCCCACTAGCACAGATACGCAGCATTTT.

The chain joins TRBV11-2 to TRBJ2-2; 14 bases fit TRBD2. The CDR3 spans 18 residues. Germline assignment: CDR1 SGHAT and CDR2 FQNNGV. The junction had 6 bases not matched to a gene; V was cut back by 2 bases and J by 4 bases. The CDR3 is CASSLRGLAGVATGELFF. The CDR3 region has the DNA TGTGCCAGCAGCTTAAGGGGACTAGCGGGAGTGGCCACCGGGGAGCTGTTTTTT.

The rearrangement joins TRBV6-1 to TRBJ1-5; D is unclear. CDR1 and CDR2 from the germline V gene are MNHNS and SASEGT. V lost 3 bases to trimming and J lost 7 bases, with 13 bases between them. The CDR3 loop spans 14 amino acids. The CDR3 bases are TGTGCCAGCAGTGAGTGGGGAAGGGAACAGCCCCAGCATTTT. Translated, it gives CASSEWGREQPQHF.

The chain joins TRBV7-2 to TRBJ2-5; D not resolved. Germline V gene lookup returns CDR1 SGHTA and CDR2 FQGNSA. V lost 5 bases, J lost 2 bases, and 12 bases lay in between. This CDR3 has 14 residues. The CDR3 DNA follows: TGTGCCAGCAGCCCACTGGGCGGTCAAGAGACCCAGTACTTC. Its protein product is CASSPLGGQETQYF.

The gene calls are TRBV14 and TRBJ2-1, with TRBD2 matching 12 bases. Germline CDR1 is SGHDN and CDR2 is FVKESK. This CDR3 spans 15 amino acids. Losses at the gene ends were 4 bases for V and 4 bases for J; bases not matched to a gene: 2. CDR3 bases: TGTGCCAGCAGCCGCGGACTAGCGGGGTACAATGAGCAGTTCTTC. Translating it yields CASSRGLAGYNEQFF.